These 30 T cell receptor beta chains originate from one sample sequenced in a study of metastatic and nonmetastatic thyroid tumors. From the PCR reads, TCRdb re-called clones with MiXCR. The sample has 15,000 or so clones, 25% to 30% seen once; the top ten hold around 3.7%. Treatment of any kind had been given to no patient before thyroid surgery. The specimen sequenced was blood. These receptors were obtained from a female donor with papillary thyroid cancer or a benign thyroid nodule (not recorded which). Some clones in this sample may be carry-over from other donors' samples.

This clone was detected many times. The chain uses TRBV19 and TRBJ1-2; the D is unclear. Germline CDR1 LNHDA, CDR2 SQIVND (reference sequence). This CDR3 spans 12 amino acids. Between the trimmed V and J ends, which lost 4 bases and 4 bases, there was a span of 7 bases. CDR3 amino acids: CASSSSPYGYTF. CDR3 coding DNA: TGTGCCAGTAGTAGCAGTCCCTATGGCTACACCTTC.

This chain links TRBV6-5 with TRBJ1-5, with D maybe TRBD1 (6 bases). Trimming left V 5 bases short and J 6 bases short, with 11 bases between. This CDR3 has 13 residues. CDR1 and CDR2 from the germline V gene are MNHEY and SVGAGI. In DNA, the CDR3 is TGTGCCAGCAGTGAACAGGGAGGTCAGCCCCAGCATTTT. Protein sequence: CASSEQGGQPQHF.

V and J are TRBV10-1 and TRBJ2-5; D unclear. The CDR3 runs 14 residues. Germline CDR1 reads WNHNN; CDR2 reads SYGVQD (reference sequence). Trimming took off 0 bases at V and 3 bases at J, with 8 bases between the two ends. CDR3 in amino acids: CASSESLAEETQYF. CDR3 sequence (DNA): TGCGCCAGCAGTGAGTCTTTGGCTGAAGAGACCCAGTACTTC.

This clone is termed medium-sized. V and J are TRBV15 and TRBJ2-1; TRBD2 matches at 11 bases. The length of the CDR3 is 15 residues. Losses at the gene ends were 3 bases for V and 4 bases for J; bases not matched to a gene: 2. Germline-derived CDR1 and CDR2 are LNHNV and YYDKDF (reference sequence). The DNA for the CDR3 is TGTGCCACCAGCAGGACTAGCGGGGAGTACAATGAGCAGTTCTTC. Its protein is CATSRTSGEYNEQFF.

This clone is categorized as medium-sized (0.01 to 0.1%). This chain joins TRBV5-1 and TRBJ1-2; a weak D match, TRBD1 (5 bases). V was cut by 2 bases and J by 7 bases, with 15 bases left in between. Germline V CDR1 and CDR2: SGHRS, YFSETQ. CDR3 length: 14 amino acids. The CDR3, as DNA: TGCGCCAGCAGCTTACCGACGGGGGGTAGTGGCTACACCTTC. Translation: CASSLPTGGSGYTF.

This clone has a handful of counts. The rearrangement links TRBV12-3 or TRBV12-4 to TRBJ1-3; TRBD1 agrees at 7 bases. Germline trimming cut 7 bases from V and 10 bases from J; bases unmatched to any gene: 19. The CDR3 length is 16 residues. The DNA of the CDR3 is TGTGCCAGCATTCCAGGAACAGGGGACCCGTTCGGGACCATATATTTT. Translating it yields CASIPGTGDPFGTIYF.

This clone was recorded many times. The J gene is TRBJ1-1, the V gene TRBV25-1, with D possibly matching TRBD1 (6 bases). The CDR3 length is 15 residues. The ends were cut back, 2 bases at V and 1 base at J, with 11 bases in the middle. Germline CDR1 and CDR2: MGHDK and SYGVNS. In DNA, the CDR3 is TGTGCCAGCAGTGAACCGGACAGAGCGAACACTGAAGCTTTCTTT. It codes for CASSEPDRANTEAFF.

J is TRBJ1-5 and V is TRBV18, with D perhaps TRBD1 (6 bases). The ends were cut back, 0 bases at V and 1 base at J, with 16 bases in the middle. The CDR3 consists of 18 residues. Germline assignment: CDR1 KGHSH and CDR2 LQKENI. The CDR3 here is CASSPPSIGGTSNQPQHF. In DNA form, the CDR3 reads TGTGCCAGCTCACCACCGAGCATTGGGGGCACAAGCAATCAGCCCCAGCATTTT.

This clone was observed at least ten times. The chain combines TRBV3-1 with TRBJ1-2; tentatively, D is TRBD1 (5 bases). CDR3 length: 17 residues. Looked up from germline, CDR1 is LGHDT and CDR2 is YNNKEL (reference sequence). V was clipped by 3 bases and J by 4 bases, with 21 bases between them. CDR3 protein: CASSHPPGGVRGYGYTF. The CDR3, as DNA: TGTGCCAGCAGCCACCCTCCTGGGGGGGTTCGTGGCTATGGCTACACCTTC.

The rearrangement links TRBV9 to TRBJ2-7, with D maybe TRBD1 (7 bases). This CDR3 is 15 amino acids long. Germline V CDR1 and CDR2: SGDLS, YYNGEE. Trimming took 3 bases from V and 0 from J, leaving 13 bases between them. The CDR3 reads CASSAGTAGSYEQYF. CDR3 in DNA: TGTGCCAGCAGCGCGGGGACAGCGGGCTCCTACGAGCAGTACTTC.

The chain has TRBV6-1 and TRBJ2-6; tentative D call: TRBD1 (6 bases). Germline V gene sequence: CDR1 MNHNS, CDR2 SASEGT. V lost 4 bases, J lost 0 bases, and 16 bases lay in between. CDR3 length: 18 residues. The CDR3 DNA reads as TGTGCCAGCAGTGCTTTGGAACAGGGCGCCTCTGGGGCCAACGTCCTGACTTTC. Translating gives CASSALEQGASGANVLTF.

This chain uses TRBV20-1 with TRBJ2-7; D is tentatively TRBD1 or TRBD2 (6 bases each). Trimming removed 3 bases from V and 4 bases from J, with 22 bases in between. This CDR3 spans 16 amino acids. Germline CDR1 DFQATT, CDR2 SNEGSKA (reference sequence). In nucleotides, the CDR3 is TGCAGTGCTAGGACGTGGGGGGCGCCTAGCCCTTACGAGCAGTACTTC. It codes for CSARTWGAPSPYEQYF.

The chain joins TRBV29-1 to TRBJ2-7; possible D gene TRBD2, 6 bases. The CDR3 is 13 residues long. V was shortened by 5 bases and J by 6 bases, with 17 bases between the two germline ends. From germline, CDR1 is SQVTM and CDR2 ANQGSEA. Here the CDR3 reads CSVSTGLISEQYF. In nucleotides, the CDR3 is TGCAGCGTTTCCACGGGACTTATCTCCGAGCAGTACTTC.

The V call is TRBV4-2, the J call TRBJ2-7; no clear D gene. CDR3 length equals 13 residues. V was cut by 4 bases and J by 3 bases, with 10 bases left in between. CDR1 is LGHNA and CDR2 is YNFKEQ in the germline V gene. In nucleotides, the CDR3 is TGTGCCAGCAGCCGGGGTAGAAGCTACGAGCAGTACTTC. Translating it yields CASSRGRSYEQYF.

This clone was picked up many times. The rearrangement joins TRBV14 to TRBJ2-1; D remains unclear. The CDR3 has 14 residues. CDR1 is SGHDN and CDR2 is FVKESK in the germline V gene. The V end was cut by 2 bases, the J end by 9 bases, with 14 bases between. CDR3 in amino acids: CASSQMVSPIEQFF. The DNA of the CDR3 is TGTGCCAGCAGCCAAATGGTCTCCCCAATTGAGCAGTTCTTC.

This clone was recorded many times. Different DNA sequences within this sample yield the same CDR3. This chain uses TRBV5-1 with TRBJ2-7; D may correspond to TRBD1 or TRBD2 (7 bases each). The germline V gene encodes CDR1 SGHRS and CDR2 YFSETQ. This CDR3 is built from 17 residues. The V and J ends lost 1 base and 1 base respectively, with 18 bases between them. In DNA, the CDR3 is TGCGCCAGCAGCTTGAGGGGGGGCGGACAGGCGTCCTACGAGCAGTACTTC. Amino acids: CASSLRGGGQASYEQYF.

By share of the sample, this clone is medium-sized (0.01 to 0.1%). The rearrangement joins TRBV11-2 to TRBJ2-1; no firm D call. Germline V gene data show CDR1 as SGHAT and CDR2 as FQNNGV. V gave up 1 base and J gave up 2 bases, with 6 bases separating them. CDR3 length: 14 amino acids. The CDR3 DNA sequence: TGTGCCAGCAGCTTAGCGGGTCCCTACAATGAGCAGTTCTTC. Protein product: CASSLAGPYNEQFF.

The V call is TRBV20-1, the J call TRBJ2-5; 9 nucleotides align to TRBD2. This CDR3 region has 16 residues. From germline, CDR1 is DFQATT and CDR2 SNEGSKA (reference sequence). With 5 bases clipped from V and 2 bases from J, the junction kept 12 bases outside the gene matches. The CDR3 loop reads CSARHKGGGAQETQYF. The CDR3 DNA reads TGCAGTGCTCGACATAAGGGCGGGGGGGCACAAGAGACCCAGTACTTC.

This chain joins TRBV5-6 and TRBJ1-2; the D gene is possibly TRBD1 (6 bases). CDR1 is SGHDT and CDR2 is YYEEEE in the germline V gene. V gave up 4 bases and J gave up 4 bases, with 23 bases separating them. This CDR3 region has 17 residues. The CDR3 DNA reads TGTGCCAGCAGCCTCTTCAGAGATAACAGGGCGGTCTATGGCTACACCTTC. Amino acids: CASSLFRDNRAVYGYTF.

CDR3 in amino acids: CATSTSREQSSGNTIYF. CDR3 sequence (DNA): TGTGCCACCAGCACATCGCGGGAACAGAGCTCTGGAAACACCATATATTTT. This chain uses TRBV15 with TRBJ1-3, with D unresolved. CDR1 and CDR2 from the germline V gene are LNHNV and YYDKDF (reference sequence). Trimming stripped 4 bases from V and 0 bases from J, with 16 bases between. The CDR3 is 17 amino acids.

This clone was recorded many times. This rearrangement joins TRBV3-1 to TRBJ2-3, with D uncertain. Trimming took off 0 bases at V and 4 bases at J, with 17 bases between the two ends. The CDR3 sequence is 17 residues long. CDR1 and CDR2 from the germline V gene are LGHDT and YNNKEL (reference sequence). CDR3 in DNA: TGTGCCAGCAGCCAAGATCACAAGGAGCAAGGTGCAGATACGCAGTATTTT. This sequence encodes CASSQDHKEQGADTQYF.

By share, this clone ranks as medium-sized. This rearrangement joins TRBV2 to TRBJ2-7; TRBD2 is a possible D gene (5 bases). Trimming took off 6 bases at V and 1 base at J, with 16 bases between the two ends. CDR3 length: 15 residues. Germline values: CDR1 SNHLY, CDR2 FYNNEI. The CDR3 region is CASSPYAGPSYEQYF. CDR3 DNA: TGTGCCAGCAGCCCCTATGCGGGCCCTTCCTACGAGCAGTACTTC.

This clone was recorded at least ten times. Germline is not matched at one junction end, which may reflect a read error. The chain recombines TRBV5-1 with TRBJ2-1; 9 bases agree with TRBD2. The CDR3 has 14 amino acids. CDR1 is SGHRS, CDR2 YFSETQ, per germline. The CDR3, as DNA: TGCGCCGGCAGCTTGCGCGGGGGGGGGAATGAGCAGTTCTTC. It encodes CAGSLRGGGNEQFF.

This clone was recorded a few times. The CDR3 does not close with the conserved phenylalanine or tryptophan, likely indicating a read error. The chain links TRBV10-2 to TRBJ2-7; D is perhaps TRBD2 (6 bases). The germline V and J ends were trimmed by 8 bases and 6 bases, with 20 bases remaining between them. Germline loops: CDR1 WSHSY, CDR2 SAAADI. This CDR3 has 14 amino acids. In DNA, the CDR3 is TGCGCCAGCTGGTACCCCGTGGGACTTCTCGAGCAGTACCTC. Protein product: CASWYPVGLLEQYL.

This clone is a singleton in its sample. The chain employs TRBV4-3 and TRBJ2-6; tentatively, D is TRBD1 (5 bases). Between the trimmed V and J ends, which lost 1 base and 3 bases, there was a span of 10 bases. The CDR3 loop spans 16 amino acids. Per the germline V gene, CDR1 is LGHNA and CDR2 is YSLEER. Here the CDR3 DNA reads TGCGCCAGCAGCCAAGGCTCAGGGATTGGGGCCAACGTCCTGACTTTC. Translation: CASSQGSGIGANVLTF.

This clone was found many times. The chain carries TRBV3-1 and TRBJ2-5; 11 nucleotides agree with TRBD2. This CDR3 region has 16 residues. Germline lookup yields CDR1 LGHDT and CDR2 YNNKEL (reference sequence). The junction had 8 bases not matched to a gene; V was cut back by 3 bases and J by 5 bases. For the CDR3, the DNA is TGTGCCAGCAGCCAGGCTAGCGGGGGGACGAGGGAGACCCAGTACTTC. It encodes CASSQASGGTRETQYF.

This clone was observed a handful of times. This chain uses TRBV10-3 with TRBJ2-1; 9 nucleotides align to TRBD2. The CDR3 covers 15 residues. In germline, CDR1 is ENHRY, CDR2 SYGVKD. J lost 5 bases, V lost 5 bases, and 7 bases had no gene match. The CDR3 sequence: CAISSELAGHNEQFF. CDR3 nucleotides: TGTGCCATCAGTTCCGAACTAGCGGGCCACAATGAGCAGTTCTTC.

This clone was counted at least ten times. A much larger clone lies a single base off, so this may be a read error. Within the sample, other DNA sequences also encode this same CDR3. The chain couples TRBV27 to TRBJ1-1; D unresolved. This CDR3 spans 13 amino acids. From germline, CDR1 is MNHEY and CDR2 SMNVEV (reference sequence). Written as DNA, the CDR3 is TGCGCCAGCAGTTTATACTCGTTGACTGAAGCTTTCTTT. Translating it yields CASSLYSLTEAFF.

The chain recombines TRBV19 with TRBJ1-6, with 9 nucleotides matching TRBD1. V trimming: 6 bases; J trimming: 4 bases; junction bases outside the gene matches: 1. The CDR3 covers 14 residues. The germline gives CDR1 LNHDA, CDR2 SQIVND (reference sequence). This chain's CDR3 is CASRGTGYNSPLHF. CDR3 coding DNA: TGTGCCAGTAGAGGGACAGGGTATAATTCACCCCTCCACTTT.

The CDR3 DNA follows: TGCAGAGAACCCGGGACTAGCCTGGAGAATGAGCAGTTCTTC. Residues: CREPGTSLENEQFF. J is TRBJ2-1 and V is TRBV20-1, with TRBD2 matching over 9 bases. Germline CDR1 and CDR2: DFQATT and SNEGSKA (reference sequence). This CDR3 comprises 14 residues.